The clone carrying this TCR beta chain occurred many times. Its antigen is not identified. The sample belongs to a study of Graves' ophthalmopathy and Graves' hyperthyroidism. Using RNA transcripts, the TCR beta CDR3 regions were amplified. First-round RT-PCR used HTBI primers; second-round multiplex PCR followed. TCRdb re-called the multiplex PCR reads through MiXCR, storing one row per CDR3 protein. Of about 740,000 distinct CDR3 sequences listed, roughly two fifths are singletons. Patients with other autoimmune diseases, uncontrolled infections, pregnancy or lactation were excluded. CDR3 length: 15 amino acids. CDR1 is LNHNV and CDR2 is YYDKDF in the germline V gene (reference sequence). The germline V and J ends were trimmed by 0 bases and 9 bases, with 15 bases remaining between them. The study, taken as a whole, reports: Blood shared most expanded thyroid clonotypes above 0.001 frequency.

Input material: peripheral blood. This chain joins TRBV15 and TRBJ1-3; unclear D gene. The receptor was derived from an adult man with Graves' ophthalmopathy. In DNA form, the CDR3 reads TGTGCCACCAGCAGAGATCGGGCAGTTCCCGGCACCATATATTTT. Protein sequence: CATSRDRAVPGTIYF.